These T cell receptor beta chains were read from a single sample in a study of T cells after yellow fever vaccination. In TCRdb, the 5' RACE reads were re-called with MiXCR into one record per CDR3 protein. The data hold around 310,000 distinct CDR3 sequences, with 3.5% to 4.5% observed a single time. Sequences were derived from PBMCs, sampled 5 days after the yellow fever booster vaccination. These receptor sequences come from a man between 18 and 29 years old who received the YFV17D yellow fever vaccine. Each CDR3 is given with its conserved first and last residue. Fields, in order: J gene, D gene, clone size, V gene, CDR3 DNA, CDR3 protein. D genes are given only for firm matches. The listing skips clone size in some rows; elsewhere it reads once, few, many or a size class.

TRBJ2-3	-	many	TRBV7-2	TGTGCCAGCAGCCAAAGTCCAGATACGCAGTATTTT	CASSQSPDTQYF
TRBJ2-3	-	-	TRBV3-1	TGTGCCAGCAGCCAAGAAACCGGGACATTGGACACAGATACGCAGTATTTT	CASSQETGTLDTDTQYF
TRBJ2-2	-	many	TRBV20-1	TGCAGTGCCGGAGGTGGGCCCGCCGGGGAGCTGTTTTTT	CSAGGGPAGELFF
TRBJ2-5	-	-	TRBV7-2	TGTGCCAGCAGCTTCGGGTTTGGGGAGACCCAGTACTTC	CASSFGFGETQYF
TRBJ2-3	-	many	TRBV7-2	TGTGCCAGCAGCTCCTACACAGATACGCAGTATTTT	CASSSYTDTQYF
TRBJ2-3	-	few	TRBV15	TGTGCCACCAGCAGAGCGGGGCACCGGGGCACAGATACGCAGTATTTT	CATSRAGHRGTDTQYF
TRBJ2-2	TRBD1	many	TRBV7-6	TGTGCCAGCAGCTTGAGGGACAGACGGGCCGGGGAGCTGTTTTTT	CASSLRDRRAGELFF
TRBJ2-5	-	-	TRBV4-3	TGCGCCAGCAGCCAAGAGTTGGGGAGGTTGGAGACCCAGTACTTC	CASSQELGRLETQYF
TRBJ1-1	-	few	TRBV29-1	TGCAGCGCCGGACTGAACACTGAAGCTTTCTTT	CSAGLNTEAFF
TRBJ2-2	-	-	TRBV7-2	TGTGCCAGCAGCTTAGGGGTCTTAAACACCGGGGAGCTGTTTTTT	CASSLGVLNTGELFF
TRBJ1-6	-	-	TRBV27	TGTGCCAGCAGTCCCGGCCCCCAGGACGGCAGATCACCCCTCCACTTT	CASSPGPQDGRSPLHF
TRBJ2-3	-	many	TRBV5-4	TGTGCCAGCAGCCCGCCGGGACTCTCAGATACGCAGTATTTT	CASSPPGLSDTQYF
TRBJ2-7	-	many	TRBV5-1	TGCGCCAGCAACCTGAGGGGGGGCAGCGCCTACGAGCAGTACTTC	CASNLRGGSAYEQYF
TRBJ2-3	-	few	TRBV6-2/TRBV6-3	TGTGCCAGCACCAAGACAGTTCCGGCAGATACGCAGTATTTT	CASTKTVPADTQYF
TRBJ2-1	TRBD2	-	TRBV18	TGTGCCAGCTCGCCATTAGCGGGGGGTGGCTACAATGAGCAGTTCTTC	CASSPLAGGGYNEQFF
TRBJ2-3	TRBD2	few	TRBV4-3	TGCGCCAGCAGCCAAGAGGGCGGGGGGGGAGGAGATACGCAGTATTTT	CASSQEGGGGGDTQYF
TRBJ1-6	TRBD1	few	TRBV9	TGTGCCAGCAGTCCGAGTGGGACAGTTAATTCACCCCTCCACTTT	CASSPSGTVNSPLHF
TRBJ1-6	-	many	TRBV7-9	TGTGCCAGCAGCCCGACCGCGGGTTCACCCCTCCACTTT	CASSPTAGSPLHF
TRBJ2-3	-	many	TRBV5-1	TGCGCCAGCAGCCGTGGAGGAGATACGCAGTATTTT	CASSRGGDTQYF
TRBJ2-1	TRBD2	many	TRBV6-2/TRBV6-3	TGTGCCAGCGATAGCGGGGGCTACAATGAGCAGTTCTTC	CASDSGGYNEQFF
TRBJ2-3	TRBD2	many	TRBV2	TGTGCCAGCAGTGATTCTAGCGGGGATGATACGCAGTATTTT	CASSDSSGDDTQYF
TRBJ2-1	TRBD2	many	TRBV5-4	TGTGCCAGCAGTCTTAGCGGGGGTTTTTATAATGAGCAGTTCTTC	CASSLSGGFYNEQFF
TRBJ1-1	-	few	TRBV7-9	TGTGCCAGCAGCTTAGTTGAGGGGAAGAACACTGAAGCTTTCTTT	CASSLVEGKNTEAFF
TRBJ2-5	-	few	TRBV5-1	TGCGCCAGCAGCTTTACGGAAGAGACCCAGTACTTC	CASSFTEETQYF
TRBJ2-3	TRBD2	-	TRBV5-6	TGTGCCAGCAGTGGACTAGCGCGCACAGATACGCAGTATTTT	CASSGLARTDTQYF
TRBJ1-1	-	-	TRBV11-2	TGTGCCAGCAGCTTAGATCTCACCCTGAACACTGAAGCTTTCTTT	CASSLDLTLNTEAFF
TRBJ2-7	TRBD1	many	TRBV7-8	TGTGCCAGCAGTAGACAGGGTATAGACGAGCAGTACTTC	CASSRQGIDEQYF
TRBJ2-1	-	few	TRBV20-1	TGCAGTGCTAGCCCATGGGGTGAGCAGTTCTTC	CSASPWGEQFF
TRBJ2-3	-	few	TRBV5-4	TGTGCCAGCAGCCCGGGGACCTACACAGATACGCAGTATTTT	CASSPGTYTDTQYF
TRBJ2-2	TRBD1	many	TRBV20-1	TGCAGTGCAGAGACAGGGCGGGGGGAGCTGTTTTTT	CSAETGRGELFF
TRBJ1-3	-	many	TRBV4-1	TGCGCCAGCAGCCCTCCGGCCCTCGGAAACACCATATATTTT	CASSPPALGNTIYF
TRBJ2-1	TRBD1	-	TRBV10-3	TGTGCCATCAGTGAGCCTCCGGGACAGGGGTTGGTGTACAATGAGCAGTTCTTC	CAISEPPGQGLVYNEQFF
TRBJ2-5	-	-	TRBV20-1	TGCAGTGCTAGAGATCTTTCGCTAGGGGAGACCCAGTACTTC	CSARDLSLGETQYF
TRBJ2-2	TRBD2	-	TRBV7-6	TGTGCCAGCCGGGGGGTAAACACCGGGGAGCTGTTTTTT	CASRGVNTGELFF
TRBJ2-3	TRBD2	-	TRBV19	TGTGCCAGTAGTATAGGAGCGGGGGGCCCCACAGATACGCAGTATTTT	CASSIGAGGPTDTQYF
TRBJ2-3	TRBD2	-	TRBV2	TGTGCCAGCAGGAGGGCTAGCGGGAGATCAGATACGCAGTATTTT	CASRRASGRSDTQYF
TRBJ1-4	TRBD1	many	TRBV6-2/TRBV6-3	TGTGCCAGCAGTCGGGACAGACCTAATGAAAAACTGTTTTTT	CASSRDRPNEKLFF
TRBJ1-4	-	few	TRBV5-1	TGCGCCAGCAGCTTTGGGGTTGAGGAAAAACTGTTTTTT	CASSFGVEEKLFF
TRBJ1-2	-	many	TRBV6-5	TGTGCCAGCAGTTACTCAGGGACGCGTGGCTACACCTTC	CASSYSGTRGYTF
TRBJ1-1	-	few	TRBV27	TGTGCCAGCAGGCCCGGACCGATGAACACTGAAGCTTTCTTT	CASRPGPMNTEAFF
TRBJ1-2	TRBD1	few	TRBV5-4	TGTGCCAGCAGCTCGACAGGGCGGTTTATTCGCTACACCTTC	CASSSTGRFIRYTF
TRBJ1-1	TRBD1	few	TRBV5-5	TGTGCCAGCAGCTTATTTACAGGGGGAAACACTGAAGCTTTCTTT	CASSLFTGGNTEAFF